This T cell receptor (beta chain) derives from a study of human T cells and chemical hapten exposure. The time point was: patch test 2, 6 weeks after DPC sensitization. Described treatment: therapeutic diphenylcyclopropenone sensitization with weekly scalp DPC. CDR1 MNHNS and CDR2 SASEGT come from the germline V gene. This CDR3 is built from 15 residues. V lost 4 bases and J 3 bases, leaving 13 bases between the germline ends. For the library, individual cDNA molecules each received unique molecular identifiers. In TCRdb, the RACE reads were re-called with MiXCR into one record per CDR3 protein. The repertoire has tens of thousands of distinct CDR3 sequences, approximately 10% of them found once; the top ten carry around 2.2%.

The chain links TRBV6-1 to TRBJ1-5; possible D gene TRBD1, 5 bases. This specimen consisted of whole blood, obtained in connection with sensitization to the hapten diphenylcyclopropenone (DPC). This sequence originates from a man aged 35 to 55 with alopecia areata. Some clones in this sample may be carry-over from other donors' samples. CDR3 amino acids: CASSVGRADNQPQHF. DNA of the CDR3: TGTGCCAGCAGTGTGGGCAGGGCGGACAATCAGCCCCAGCATTTT.